This T cell receptor (beta chain) was profiled in a study of blood T cell repertoires in COVID-19. On the study more broadly: Whether acute or convalescent, the COVID-19 samples came from the United States, Italy and Spain.

From germline, CDR1 is DFQATT and CDR2 SNEGSKA (reference sequence). There are 11 residues in the CDR3. Per the study methods: By means of reference gene primer amplification, nucleated cell counts were estimated. Data came from immunoSEQ multiplex PCR; TCRdb stores just in-frame clones and leaves some out. The V and J calls and clone size are taken from that table; D and trimming were inferred from the DNA. The table lists around 470,000 clones, 80% to 90% of them singletons. Sample: peripheral blood. V usage is TRBV20-1 and J usage is TRBJ1-4; weak D call: TRBD1 (6 bases). The sequence derives from a man aged 18-30 years with COVID-19, enrolled during active disease. The CDR3: CSAGDDEKLFF. CDR3 in DNA: TGCTCCGCAGGGGATGATGAAAAACTGTTTTTT.